This TCR beta chain stems from a study of identical twins (dated by TCRdb to 2015 to 2016). Looking at the study overall: The study deep-sequenced TCR alpha and beta repertoires from monozygotic twins, unrelated adults of various ages and cord blood to test whether fetal clonotypes persist. To rule out contamination, the twin experiments were replicated at different times with different library preparation protocols. Results the study describes overall, beyond this receptor: Excess twin sharing in beta out-of-frame sequences was weaker because fewer shared sequences lowered the signal-to-noise ratio. In monozygotic twins, recombination models systematically underestimated out-of-frame TCR alpha sharing, but the models matched the sharing seen between unrelated individuals. Fewer insertions were carried by abundant cord blood beta clonotypes, a similar but weaker trend appeared in young adult naive repertoires, and no such trend appeared in memory repertoires. Zero-insertion analyses could be partly confounded by invariant T cells such as MAIT and iNKT, though diverse VJ usage argued against such confounding for most clonotypes. Compared with coincidental sharing between unrelated individuals, out-of-frame TCR alpha sequences shared between twins showed an excess of sequences with low generation probability. Conclusions relied on cross-sectional statistical analysis, since the same donors could not be followed over many years.

Every donor was a healthy Caucasian. The twin cohort consisted of three pairs of female monozygotic twins, all aged roughly 18 to 30 years. The RNA used for TCR libraries was isolated from peripheral blood mononuclear cells. The library was made by 5' RACE. Sequenced on an Illumina HiSeq 2000. Template switching introduced a universal primer binding site; the final cDNA contained a unique molecular identifier, enabling accurate counting of TCR cDNA molecules. Specific primers in the conserved constant-segment region were used to synthesize first-strand cDNA for the TCR alpha and beta chains. To control for contamination, every cDNA library was double barcoded, receiving both a SMART-Mk sample barcode and Illumina barcodes. TruSeq adapter sequences along with Illumina sample barcodes were introduced in two successive PCR steps. TCR alpha and beta cDNA libraries were sequenced on the Illumina HiSeq platform with custom primers. The published analysis was carried out like this. MiGEC was used to process raw reads and extract unique molecular identifiers, and MiXCR was used to find CDR3 positions. Recombination models were inferred per individual with the repgenHMM and IGoR tools using an EM algorithm. The tcR package in R was used for shared clonotype analysis, with sharing normalized by the product of cloneset sizes. To study raw recombination without the effects of thymic and clonal selection, out-of-frame nonproductive sequences were analyzed. Clones were called with MiXCR by TCRdb after fastp trimmed the public reads at Q25, and only in-frame beta chains were retained. Each CDR3 protein appears once, grouped with its most common genes and DNA. These V and J calls derive from TCRdb rather than the authors' analysis. A total of 500,000 to 700,000 distinct CDR3 sequences appear in this sample, about 7% of them only once. Roughly 1.5% of the sample rests with the top ten.

Turning to this clonotype: The specificity of this receptor is unknown. Base qualities are missing; no much larger clone stands one base away.

This sample was also put to use in a study of yellow fever vaccine responses in identical twins. That second publication adds: The T cell response to vaccination in identical twins was reported by the authors to appear partly convergent and partly personalized. In identical twins, the study followed T cell clones that responded to the vaccine with precision.

The sample taken for sequencing was PBMCs. The origin of this receptor is a woman aged 18-29 years in good health.

This receptor has the CDR3 CASSPRQGPGTGELFF. DNA sequence: TGTGCCAGCAGCCCCCGACAGGGGCCGGGGACCGGGGAGCTGTTTTTT. The V and J segments used are TRBV9 and TRBJ2-2; TRBD1 matches 8 bases in the middle. V trim: 4 bases; J trim: 5 bases; unmatched bases: 10. CDR1 and CDR2 are read off the germline V gene as SGDLS and YYNGEE. The CDR3, from cysteine to phenylalanine, totals 16 residues. Kept here is only the CDR3 DNA, which spans 48 bases and is read in frame from base 1.